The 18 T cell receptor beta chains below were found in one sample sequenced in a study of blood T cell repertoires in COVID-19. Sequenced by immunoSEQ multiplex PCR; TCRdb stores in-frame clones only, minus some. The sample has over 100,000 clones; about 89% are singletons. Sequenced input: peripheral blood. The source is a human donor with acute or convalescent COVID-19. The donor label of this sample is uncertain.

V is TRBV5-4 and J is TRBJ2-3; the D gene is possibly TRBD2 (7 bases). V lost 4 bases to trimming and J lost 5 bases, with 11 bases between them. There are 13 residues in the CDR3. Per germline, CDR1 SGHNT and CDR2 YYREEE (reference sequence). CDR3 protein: CASSRGGQDTQYF. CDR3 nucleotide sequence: TGTGCCAGCAGCAGGGGGGGTCAAGATACGCAGTATTTT.

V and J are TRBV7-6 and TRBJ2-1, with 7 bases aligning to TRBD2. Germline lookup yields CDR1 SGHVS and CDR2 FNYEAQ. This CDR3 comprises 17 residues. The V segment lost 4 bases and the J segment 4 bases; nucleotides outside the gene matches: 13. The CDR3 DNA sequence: TGTGCCAGCAGCTCCCGAGTTCTAGGGGAGGGTTACAATGAGCAGTTCTTC. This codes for CASSSRVLGEGYNEQFF.

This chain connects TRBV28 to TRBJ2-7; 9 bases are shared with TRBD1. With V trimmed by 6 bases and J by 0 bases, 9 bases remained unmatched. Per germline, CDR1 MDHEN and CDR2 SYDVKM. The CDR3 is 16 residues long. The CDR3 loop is CASRSAGQGLSYEQYF. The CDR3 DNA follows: TGTGCCAGCAGATCCGCGGGACAGGGACTCTCCTACGAGCAGTACTTC.

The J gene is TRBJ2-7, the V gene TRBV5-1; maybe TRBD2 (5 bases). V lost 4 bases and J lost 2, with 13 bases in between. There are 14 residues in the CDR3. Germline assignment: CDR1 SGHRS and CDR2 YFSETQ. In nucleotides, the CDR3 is TGCGCCAGCAGCCTTAGACACGGGGCCTACGAGCAGTACTTC. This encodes CASSLRHGAYEQYF.

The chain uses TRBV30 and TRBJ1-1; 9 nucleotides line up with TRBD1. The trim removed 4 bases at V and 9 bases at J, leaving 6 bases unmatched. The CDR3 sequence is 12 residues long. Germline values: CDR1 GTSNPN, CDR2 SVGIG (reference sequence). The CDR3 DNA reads TGTGCCTGGATGACAGGGGGTAGGAAAGCTTTCTTT. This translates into CAWMTGGRKAFF.

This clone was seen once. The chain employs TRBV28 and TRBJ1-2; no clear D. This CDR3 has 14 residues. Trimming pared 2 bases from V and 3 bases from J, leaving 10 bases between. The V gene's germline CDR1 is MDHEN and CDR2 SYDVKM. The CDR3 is CASSLGRMYYGYTF. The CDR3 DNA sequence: TGTGCCAGCAGTTTAGGGCGCATGTACTATGGCTACACCTTC.

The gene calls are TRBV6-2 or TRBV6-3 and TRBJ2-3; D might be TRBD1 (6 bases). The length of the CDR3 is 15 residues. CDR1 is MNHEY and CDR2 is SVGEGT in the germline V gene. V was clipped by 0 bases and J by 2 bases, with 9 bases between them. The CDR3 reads CASSYSSGDTDTQYF. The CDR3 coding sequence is TGTGCCAGCAGTTACTCTTCAGGGGACACAGATACGCAGTATTTT.

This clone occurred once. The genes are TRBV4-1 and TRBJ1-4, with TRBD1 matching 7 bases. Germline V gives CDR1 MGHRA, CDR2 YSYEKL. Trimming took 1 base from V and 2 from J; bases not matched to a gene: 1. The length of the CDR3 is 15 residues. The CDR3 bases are TGCGCCAGCAGCCAAGTGGGACAGACTAATGAAAAACTGTTTTTT. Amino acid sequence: CASSQVGQTNEKLFF.

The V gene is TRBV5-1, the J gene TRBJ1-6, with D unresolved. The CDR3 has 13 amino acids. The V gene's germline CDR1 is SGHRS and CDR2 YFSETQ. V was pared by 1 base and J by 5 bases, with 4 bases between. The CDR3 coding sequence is TGCGCCAGCAGCTTGTCGGATAATTCACCCCTCCACTTT. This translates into CASSLSDNSPLHF.

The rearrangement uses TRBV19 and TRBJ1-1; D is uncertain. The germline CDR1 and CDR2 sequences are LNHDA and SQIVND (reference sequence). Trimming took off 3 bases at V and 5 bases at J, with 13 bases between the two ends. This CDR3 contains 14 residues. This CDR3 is CASSMVYSETEAFF. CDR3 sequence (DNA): TGTGCCAGTAGTATGGTTTACTCGGAGACTGAAGCTTTCTTT.

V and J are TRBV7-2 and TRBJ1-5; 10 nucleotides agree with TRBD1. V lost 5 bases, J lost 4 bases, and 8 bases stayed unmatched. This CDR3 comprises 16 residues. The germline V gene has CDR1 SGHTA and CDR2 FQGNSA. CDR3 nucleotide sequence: TGTGCCAGCAGCACCCGGGACAGGGGTGCGAATCAGCCCCAGCATTTT. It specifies CASSTRDRGANQPQHF.

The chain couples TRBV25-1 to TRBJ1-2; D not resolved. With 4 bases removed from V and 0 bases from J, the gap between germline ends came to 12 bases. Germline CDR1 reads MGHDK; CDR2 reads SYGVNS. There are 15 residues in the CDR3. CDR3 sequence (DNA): TGTGCCAGCAGTGGAATACAGCAAGCTAACTATGGCTACACCTTC. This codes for CASSGIQQANYGYTF.

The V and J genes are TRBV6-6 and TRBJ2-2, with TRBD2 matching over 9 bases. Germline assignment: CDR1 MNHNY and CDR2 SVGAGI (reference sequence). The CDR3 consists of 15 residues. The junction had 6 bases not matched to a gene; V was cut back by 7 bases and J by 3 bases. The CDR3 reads CASTLSGGDTGELFF. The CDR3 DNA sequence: TGTGCCAGCACCCTTAGCGGGGGAGACACCGGGGAGCTGTTTTTT.

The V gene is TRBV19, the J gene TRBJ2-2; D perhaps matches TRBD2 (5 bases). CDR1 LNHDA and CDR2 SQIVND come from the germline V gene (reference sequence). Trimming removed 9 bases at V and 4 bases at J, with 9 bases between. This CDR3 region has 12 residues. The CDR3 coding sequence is TGTGCCAGCGCGAGCGGCACCGGGGAGCTGTTTTTT. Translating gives CASASGTGELFF.

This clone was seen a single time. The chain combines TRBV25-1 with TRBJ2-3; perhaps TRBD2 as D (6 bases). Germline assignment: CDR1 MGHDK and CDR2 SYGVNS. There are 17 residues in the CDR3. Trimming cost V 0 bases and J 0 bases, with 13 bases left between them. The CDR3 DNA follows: TGTGCCAGCAGTGAATATATGGGAGGACCTAGCACAGATACGCAGTATTTT. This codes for CASSEYMGGPSTDTQYF.

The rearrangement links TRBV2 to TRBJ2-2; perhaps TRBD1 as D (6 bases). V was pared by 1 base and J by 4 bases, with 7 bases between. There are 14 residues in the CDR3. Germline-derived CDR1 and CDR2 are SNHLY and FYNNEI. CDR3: CASSEVRGTGELFF. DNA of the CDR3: TGTGCCAGCAGTGAAGTCAGGGGCACCGGGGAGCTGTTTTTT.

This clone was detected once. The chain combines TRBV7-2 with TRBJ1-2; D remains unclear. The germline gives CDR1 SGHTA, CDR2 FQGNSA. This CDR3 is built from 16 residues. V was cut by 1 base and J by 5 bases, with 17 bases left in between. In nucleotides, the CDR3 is TGTGCCAGCAGCTTAGGAGCTCTTGACGGGAATTATGGCTACACCTTC. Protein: CASSLGALDGNYGYTF.

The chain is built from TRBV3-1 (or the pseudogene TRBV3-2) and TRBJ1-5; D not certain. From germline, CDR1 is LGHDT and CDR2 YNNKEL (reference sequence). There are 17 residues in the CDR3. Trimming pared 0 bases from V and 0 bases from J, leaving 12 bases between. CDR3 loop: CASSQDHFGASNQPQHF. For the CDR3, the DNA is TGTGCCAGCAGCCAAGACCATTTCGGAGCTAGCAATCAGCCCCAGCATTTT.